The T cell receptor beta chain under discussion was sequenced for a study of CD8+CD57+ T cells in acquired aplastic anemia. Study in general: Roughly 3.2 ug was the average amount of DNA from sorted CD4+ and CD8+ cells.

Worth noting for this clonotype: Its cognate antigen is unknown. At one end, the junction sequence differs from germline, possibly due to a read error.

Study results and limitations: CD8+ Simpson's diversity in patients was not significantly different from that in controls. Overlap between patients and controls comprised some 31 CD8+ CDR3 sequences.

CDR3 and TCR beta VDJ profiling relied on a genomic DNA template. TCRdb passed the reads through MiXCR, listing each CDR3 protein once. The sample lists 350,000 to 450,000 distinct CDR3 sequences, around 72% occurring once. The CDR3 is made up of 13 amino acids. Germline values: CDR1 WNHNN, CDR2 SYGVQD (reference sequence). This receptor was taken from a human donor in good health, serving as a control. The gene calls are TRBV10-1 and TRBJ1-5; 9 positions match TRBD1. Sequencing used sorted CD4+, CD8+, or CD8+CD57+ T cells (not recorded which) from PBMCs. CDR3 sequence reads: CAIRDRENQNQHF. As DNA, the CDR3 is TGTGCCATCAGGGACAGGGAGAATCAGAACCAGCATTTT.